Each of the 29 T cell receptor beta chains below was sequenced from the same sample in a study of cytomegalovirus exposure and HLA in healthy donors. The PCR employed 60 Vbeta primers together with 13 Jbeta primers. TCRdb's table, derived via immunoSEQ multiplex PCR, lists solely in-frame clones and lacks some. The data contain approximately 180,000 clones, 70% to 80% of them seen just once; the ten biggest clones take up 1.6%. The sample was PBMCs. These receptors were taken from a woman in her forties or fifties in good health and CMV-seronegative.

This chain connects TRBV28 to TRBJ1-2; 9 nucleotides line up with TRBD1. V lost 3 bases and J lost 4; bases outside the gene matches: 15. Germline V gene data show CDR1 as MDHEN and CDR2 as SYDVKM. This CDR3 has 18 amino acids. CDR3 DNA: TGTGCCAGCAGTTTCCCGGGGATCCGGACAGGGGAGGGCTATGGCTACACCTTC. As protein: CASSFPGIRTGEGYGYTF.

V gene TRBV6-5 combines with J gene TRBJ1-4; 7 bases agree with TRBD1. The trim removed 7 bases at V and 7 bases at J, leaving 9 bases unmatched. The CDR3 extends over 14 amino acids. CDR1 is MNHEY and CDR2 is SVGAGI in the germline V gene. CDR3 residues: CASTRGGASEKLFF. CDR3 sequence (DNA): TGTGCCAGCACTCGAGGGGGCGCGAGTGAAAAACTGTTTTTT.

The chain uses TRBV25-1 and TRBJ2-7; weak D call: TRBD1 (5 bases). Germline lookup yields CDR1 MGHDK and CDR2 SYGVNS. Trimming took off 6 bases at V and 3 bases at J, with 15 bases between the two ends. The CDR3 spans 14 residues. The CDR3 region has the DNA TGTGCCAGCAGCCTGACAGCGCCCAACTACGAGCAGTACTTC. Protein product: CASSLTAPNYEQYF.

The chain recombines TRBV7-9 with TRBJ1-5; D call uncertain. CDR1 is SEHNR, CDR2 FQNEAQ, per germline (reference sequence). The V end was cut by 0 bases, the J end by 0 bases, with 9 bases between. The CDR3 is made up of 16 amino acids. CDR3 loop: CASSLAPDSSNQPQHF. The CDR3 bases are TGTGCCAGCAGCTTAGCGCCAGACTCTAGCAATCAGCCCCAGCATTTT.

The gene calls are TRBV6-5 and TRBJ2-3; 8 positions agree with TRBD1. The CDR3 runs 15 residues. Germline-derived CDR1 and CDR2 are MNHEY and SVGAGI. With 4 bases clipped from V and 5 bases from J, the junction kept 8 bases outside the gene matches. The CDR3, as DNA: TGTGCCAGCAGTTTAACCCCGACAGGGGTAGATACGCAGTATTTT. Its translation: CASSLTPTGVDTQYF.

The V gene is TRBV5-1, the J gene TRBJ2-3; 8 nucleotides agree with TRBD1. This CDR3 has 14 residues. After removal of 5 bases from V and 4 bases from J, the junction contained 6 bases not matched to a gene. Germline values: CDR1 SGHRS, CDR2 YFSETQ. The CDR3 loop reads CASRTGVGADTQYF. The CDR3 DNA is TGCGCCAGCAGGACAGGGGTGGGGGCAGATACGCAGTATTTT.

V is TRBV6-5 and J is TRBJ2-2; 7 bases match TRBD1. The CDR3 consists of 15 residues. Trimming at V came to 0 bases and at J to 6 bases, leaving 4 bases not matched to a gene. Germline V gene lookup returns CDR1 MNHEY and CDR2 SVGAGI. Here the CDR3 DNA reads TGTGCCAGCAGTTACTCGACAGGGTACGCCGGGGAGCTGTTTTTT. Encoded protein: CASSYSTGYAGELFF.

This chain uses TRBV9 with TRBJ2-2; tentatively, D is TRBD2 (5 bases). Trimming took 0 bases from V and 1 from J, leaving 10 bases between them. Germline V gene sequence: CDR1 SGDLS, CDR2 YYNGEE. This CDR3 comprises 16 residues. CDR3 protein: CASSVEASRNTGELFF. CDR3 in DNA: TGTGCCAGCAGCGTAGAGGCTAGCCGGAACACCGGGGAGCTGTTTTTT.

This clone showed up just once. The V and J genes are TRBV9 and TRBJ2-2; 7 bases are shared with TRBD2. V gave up 0 bases and J gave up 6 bases; unmatched junction bases: 5. In germline, CDR1 is SGDLS, CDR2 YYNGEE. CDR3 length: 15 amino acids. In DNA, the CDR3 is TGTGCCAGCAGCGTAGGCGGGAGTGGGTCCGGGGAGCTGTTTTTT. Translating gives CASSVGGSGSGELFF.

J is TRBJ1-5 and V is TRBV18; D call uncertain. Germline loops: CDR1 KGHSH, CDR2 LQKENI. The V gene lost 5 bases and the J gene lost 5 bases, with 19 bases spanning the gap. The CDR3 extends over 16 amino acids. The CDR3, as DNA: TGTGCCAGCTCAGCCCGGACGGACTTAGCGGATCAGCCCCAGCATTTT. Protein sequence: CASSARTDLADQPQHF.

CDR3 sequence reads: CASSLDGGPGANVLTF. The CDR3, as DNA: TGTGCCAGCAGCTTAGACGGGGGGCCTGGGGCCAACGTCCTGACTTTC. This chain links TRBV7-2 with TRBJ2-6; tentatively, D is TRBD2 (7 bases). Germline CDR1 reads SGHTA; CDR2 reads FQGNSA. This CDR3 is built from 16 residues. V lost 1 base and J lost 2, with 9 bases in between.

The table lists this clone with a few counts. This chain links TRBV6-6 with TRBJ1-2, with TRBD1 identical over 7 bases. This CDR3 region has 15 residues. The germline V gene encodes CDR1 MNHNY and CDR2 SVGAGI (reference sequence). Trimming took 1 base from V and 4 from J; bases not matched to a gene: 6. The CDR3 DNA follows: TGTGCCAGCAGTTACTACCCAGGACAGGCCTATGGCTACACCTTC. This encodes CASSYYPGQAYGYTF.

The chain carries TRBV18 and TRBJ2-7; 8 positions match TRBD1. V dropped 1 base and J dropped 0; count of bases not matched to a gene: 5. The V gene's germline CDR1 is KGHSH and CDR2 LQKENI. The CDR3 has 16 amino acids. The CDR3 region has the DNA TGTGCCAGCTCACCACAGGGACAGGTGGTCTCCTACGAGCAGTACTTC. Translation: CASSPQGQVVSYEQYF.

The chain has TRBV6-1 and TRBJ2-7, with 8 nucleotides matching TRBD2. V trimming: 1 base; J trimming: 7 bases; junction bases outside the gene matches: 6. This CDR3 has 14 amino acids. CDR1 and CDR2 (germline): MNHNS, SASEGT. CDR3 in amino acids: CASSEGGGLEEQYF. CDR3 DNA sequence: TGTGCCAGCAGTGAAGGCGGGGGGCTGGAGGAGCAGTACTTC.

Note on this clone: The junction and the germline gene differ at one end; a read error may be behind it. J is TRBJ1-1 and V is TRBV19; no definite D call. The CDR3 extends over 11 amino acids. Germline CDR1 and CDR2: LNHDA and SQIVND (reference sequence). The CDR3 loop is CASTAGPEASF. The CDR3 DNA reads TGTGCCAGTACGGCAGGCCCTGAAGCTTCCTTT.

The V gene is TRBV5-8, the J gene TRBJ2-4; perhaps TRBD2 as D (7 bases). Germline loops: CDR1 SGHTS, CDR2 YDEGEE. The CDR3 runs 15 residues. V gave up 0 bases and J gave up 5 bases, with 12 bases separating them. In DNA form, the CDR3 reads TGTGCCAGCAGCTTGGGGGAGGGGGTCGAAAACATTCAGTACTTC. This encodes CASSLGEGVENIQYF.

This chain links TRBV11-2 with TRBJ2-5, with D unresolved. This CDR3 is built from 15 residues. V was shortened by 0 bases and J by 1 base, with 9 bases between the two germline ends. Germline values: CDR1 SGHAT, CDR2 FQNNGV. DNA for the CDR3: TGTGCCAGCAGCTTAGATTTGCAGGTCCAAGAGACCCAGTACTTC. This translates into CASSLDLQVQETQYF.

V usage is TRBV11-1 and J usage is TRBJ2-3, with D tentatively TRBD1 (5 bases). Trimming shortened V by 2 bases and J by 0 bases, and 12 bases separated the two germline ends. The CDR3 is 16 residues long. CDR1 and CDR2 (germline): SGHAT, FQDESV (reference sequence). The CDR3 DNA sequence: TGTGCCAGCAGCTTACACAGGCAACCTAGCACAGATACGCAGTATTTT. Encoded protein: CASSLHRQPSTDTQYF.

The V call is TRBV7-3, the J call TRBJ2-7; 13 nucleotides agree with TRBD2. With 5 bases clipped from V and 2 bases from J, the junction kept 3 bases outside the gene matches. Germline V gene data show CDR1 as SGHTA and CDR2 as FQGTGA. The CDR3 runs 15 residues. The CDR3 coding sequence is TGTGCCAGCAGCCCCGGGACTAGCGGGACCTACGAGCAGTACTTC. Translation: CASSPGTSGTYEQYF. The whole variable domain, remainder taken from reference TRBV7-3 and TRBJ2-7, is GAGVSQTPSNKVTEKGKYVELRCDPISGHTALYWYRQSLGQGPEFLIYFQGTGAADDSGLPNDRFFAVRPEGSVSTLKIQRTERGDSAVYLCASSPGTSGTYEQYFGPGTRLTVT.

The chain recombines TRBV18 with TRBJ2-7; weak D call: TRBD2 (6 bases). The length of the CDR3 is 16 residues. Trimming stripped 2 bases from V and 3 bases from J, with 17 bases between. Germline CDR1 reads KGHSH; CDR2 reads LQKENI. As DNA, the CDR3 is TGTGCCAGCTCACCAATAATGACGGGACTGAACTACGAGCAGTACTTC. Amino acid sequence: CASSPIMTGLNYEQYF. The full variable domain, in which reference TRBV18 and TRBJ2-7 provide the parts outside the CDR3, is NAGVMQNPRHLVRRRGQEARLRCSPMKGHSHVYWYRQLPEEGLKFMVYLQKENIIDESGMPKERFSAEFPKEGPSILRIQQVVRGDSAAYFCASSPIMTGLNYEQYFGPGTRLTVT.

J is TRBJ2-5 and V is TRBV2, with D hard to call. The closer fit of TRBJ2-7 to the DNA end suggests the J call may be wrong. Per the germline V gene, CDR1 is SNHLY and CDR2 is FYNNEI. The CDR3 has 11 residues. The CDR3 DNA is TGTGCCAGCAGCCCGCTCTACGAGCAGTACTTC. It codes for CASSPLYEQYF.

The V call is TRBV27, the J call TRBJ1-1; D not certain. The CDR3 runs to 15 residues. CDR1 and CDR2 (germline): MNHEY, SMNVEV (reference sequence). V gave up 2 bases and J gave up 4 bases, with 14 bases separating them. CDR3 bases: TGTGCCAGCAGTTTAACCGTCCAGCCGGGCACTGAAGCTTTCTTT. Protein product: CASSLTVQPGTEAFF.

The V call is TRBV9, the J call TRBJ1-1; D remains unclear. The CDR3 extends over 14 amino acids. The V end was cut by 0 bases, the J end by 0 bases, with 6 bases between. Germline V gene data show CDR1 as SGDLS and CDR2 as YYNGEE. The chain's CDR3 is CASSVAQMNTEAFF. The CDR3 nucleotides are TGTGCCAGCAGCGTAGCCCAGATGAACACTGAAGCTTTCTTT.

V usage is TRBV10-3 and J usage is TRBJ1-1, with no clear D. The V gene lost 0 bases and the J gene lost 0 bases, with 8 bases spanning the gap. The CDR3 extends over 15 amino acids. Germline CDR1 is ENHRY and CDR2 is SYGVKD. The CDR3 DNA follows: TGTGCCATCAGTGAGTCAGTGCAGATGAACACTGAAGCTTTCTTT. Translation: CAISESVQMNTEAFF.

CDR3 protein: CASSPRDSAAYGYTF. The CDR3 DNA reads as TGTGCCAGCTCACCGCGGGACAGCGCAGCCTATGGCTACACCTTC. V gene TRBV18 combines with J gene TRBJ1-2; 7 positions match TRBD1. The V gene's germline CDR1 is KGHSH and CDR2 LQKENI. J was trimmed by 4 bases and V by 3 bases; bases with no gene match: 8. The CDR3 has 15 amino acids.

CDR3 protein: CASSEWGVNEKLFF. CDR3 sequence (DNA): TGTGCCAGCAGTGAGTGGGGGGTTAATGAAAAACTGTTTTTT. This chain uses TRBV2 with TRBJ1-4, with a possible D match to TRBD1 (5 bases). Germline V lookup: CDR1 SNHLY, CDR2 FYNNEI. V was trimmed by 3 bases and J by 4 bases, leaving 9 bases between them. CDR3 length: 14 amino acids.

V is TRBV9 and J is TRBJ1-5; TRBD1 matches at 9 bases. V lost 0 bases to trimming and J lost 6 bases; unmatched junction nucleotides: 4. CDR3 length: 15 residues. The V gene's germline CDR1 is SGDLS and CDR2 YYNGEE. The CDR3 reads CASSVGDRVLQPQHF. Written as DNA, the CDR3 is TGTGCCAGCAGCGTAGGGGACAGGGTTCTTCAGCCCCAGCATTTT.

This clone was detected only once. Sequence at one end of the junction differs from germline and may be a read error. This chain connects TRBV7-9 to TRBJ1-6; 8 bases fit TRBD1. CDR3 size: 16 residues. The V gene's germline CDR1 is SEHNR and CDR2 FQNEAQ (reference sequence). The CDR3 loop reads CSSSLGAGGNNSPLHF. CDR3 nucleotides: TGTTCCAGCAGCTTAGGGGCAGGGGGCAATAATTCACCCCTCCACTTT.

This clone was detected only a few times. The chain is built from TRBV10-3 and TRBJ2-1; TRBD2 aligns across 7 bases. J gave up 4 bases and V 8 bases, and 14 bases lay outside the gene matches. The CDR3 spans 16 residues. CDR1 is ENHRY and CDR2 is SYGVKD in the germline V gene. Here the CDR3 reads CAISSRASGFYNEQFF. The CDR3 region has the DNA TGTGCCATCTCCAGCCGGGCTAGCGGATTTTACAATGAGCAGTTCTTC.